Detailed here is one T cell receptor (beta chain). Produced via immunoSEQ multiplex PCR; TCRdb's table is partial and in-frame only. The sample lists around 100,000 clones; around three quarters were seen once. This entry is derived from a study of PD-1 blockade in mismatch repair-deficient tumors. This CDR3 spans 14 amino acids. Germline V gene sequence: CDR1 MGHRA, CDR2 YSYEKL. Trimming removed 0 bases at V and 2 bases at J, with 6 bases between. Source: peripheral blood, taken 60 weeks after starting pembrolizumab. The sequence derives from an adult with mismatch repair-deficient cancer. The chain recombines TRBV4-1 with TRBJ2-3; the D is unclear. CDR3 sequence: CASSQDNPTDTQYF. For the CDR3, the DNA is TGCGCCAGCAGCCAAGATAACCCCACAGATACGCAGTATTTT.